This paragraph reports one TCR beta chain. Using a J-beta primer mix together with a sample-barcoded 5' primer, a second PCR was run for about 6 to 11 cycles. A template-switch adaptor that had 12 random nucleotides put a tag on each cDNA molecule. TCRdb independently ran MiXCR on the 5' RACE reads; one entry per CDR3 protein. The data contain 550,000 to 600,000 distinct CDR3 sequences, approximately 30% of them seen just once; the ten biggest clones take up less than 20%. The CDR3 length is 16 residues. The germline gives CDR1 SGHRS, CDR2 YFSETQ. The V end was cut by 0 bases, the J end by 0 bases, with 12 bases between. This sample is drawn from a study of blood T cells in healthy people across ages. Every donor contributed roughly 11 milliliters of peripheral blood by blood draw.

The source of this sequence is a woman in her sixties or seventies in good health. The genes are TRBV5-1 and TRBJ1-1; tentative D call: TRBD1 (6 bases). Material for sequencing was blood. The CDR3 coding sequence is TGCGCCAGCAGCTTGGGCGACAGGTTCATGAACACTGAAGCTTTCTTT. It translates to CASSLGDRFMNTEAFF.